A selection of T cell receptor beta chains follows, all from one sample in a study of blood T cell repertoires in COVID-19. This table comes from immunoSEQ multiplex PCR, and its TCRdb copy is limited to in-frame clones, with some not included. This table holds more than 250,000 clones, 85% to 90% found once. The source material was peripheral blood. All receptors derive from a young man with active or convalescent COVID-19. Both conserved end residues are part of each CDR3.

J gene	CDR3 length	V gene	CDR3 protein
TRBJ2-5	14	TRBV5-5	CASRPYRDGETQYF
TRBJ2-7	13	TRBV19	CASSRARAYEQYF
TRBJ2-5	16	TRBV30	CAWSSAGTPPRETQYF
TRBJ1-6	15	TRBV12-5	CASGGTGHYNSPLHF
TRBJ2-3	13	TRBV4-1	CASSQEFSDTQYF
TRBJ1-2	15	TRBV7-9	CASSVAGNMGYGYTF
TRBJ2-1	16	TRBV5-1	CATASVGGSSYNEQFF
TRBJ1-3	15	TRBV4-3	CASSQIQGSGNTIYF
TRBJ1-2	14	TRBV13	CASSLVRARGGYTF
TRBJ2-1	17	TRBV10-2	CASSAFGLAGLRNEQFF
TRBJ2-2	15	TRBV9	CASSVYRDPSGELFF
TRBJ2-5	15	TRBV2	CASSEFGQMGETQYF
TRBJ1-1	15	TRBV6-5	CASSNAGGLNTEAFF
TRBJ2-1	12	TRBV5-4	CASTLGGNEQFF
TRBJ2-1	12	TRBV12-3/TRBV12-4	CASSFGGYEQFF
TRBJ1-3	15	TRBV6-1	CASSERQVKGNTIYF
TRBJ1-4	16	TRBV5-1	CASSSPGQGANEKLFF
TRBJ1-1	15	TRBV6-5	CASSYQRTGNTEAFF
TRBJ1-5	15	TRBV2	CASSAGTGVHRAQHF
TRBJ2-5	14	TRBV5-1	CASSSGTSQKTQYF
TRBJ1-2	16	TRBV30	CAWVYPGRGSNYGYTF
TRBJ1-5	12	TRBV30	CAWSLLGQPQHF
TRBJ1-1	11	TRBV6-5	CASREALGAFF
TRBJ1-3	14	TRBV28	CASTGQGTGNTIYF
TRBJ1-4	13	TRBV6-5	CASSYPGGGKLFF
TRBJ2-7	14	TRBV4-2	CASSASGRSYEQYF
TRBJ2-7	14	TRBV30	CAWSPDRASYEQYF
TRBJ2-2	15	TRBV2	CASRQATGVTGELFF
TRBJ2-3	16	TRBV27	CASSLSAGEWADTQYF
TRBJ1-1	18	TRBV5-6	CASSLLKQGTRLSTEAFF
TRBJ1-1	12	TRBV19	CASSISQLEAFF
TRBJ2-1	15	TRBV13	CASSLVGGRADEQFF
TRBJ1-6	14	TRBV27	CASSFTGGNSPLHF
TRBJ1-1	12	TRBV29-1	CSATGDSTEAFF
TRBJ2-1	12	TRBV4-1	CASSQQRGEQFF
TRBJ2-2	13	TRBV7-3	CASSAYLDGELFF
TRBJ1-2	15	TRBV3-1/TRBV3-2	CASSLDGLKGYGYTF
TRBJ1-6	15	TRBV19	CASTEWTVNNSPLHF
TRBJ1-2	13	TRBV3-1/TRBV3-2	CASSSPGRAAFTF
TRBJ2-5	16	TRBV4-2	CASSHATSGKGVGQYF
TRBJ1-4	13	TRBV2	CASKAHGEEKLFF
TRBJ2-4	14	TRBV25-1	CASSESGLGNIQYF
TRBJ1-4	14	TRBV5-1	CASSEGAANEKLFF